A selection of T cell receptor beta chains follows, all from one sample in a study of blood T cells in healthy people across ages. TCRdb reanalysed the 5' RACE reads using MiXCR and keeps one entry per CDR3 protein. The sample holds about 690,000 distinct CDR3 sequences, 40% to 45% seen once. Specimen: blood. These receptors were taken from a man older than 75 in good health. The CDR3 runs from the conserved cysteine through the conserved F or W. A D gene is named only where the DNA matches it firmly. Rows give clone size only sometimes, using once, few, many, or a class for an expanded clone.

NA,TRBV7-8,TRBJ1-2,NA,CASTPGRGANYGYTF,TGTGCCAGCACCCCCGGGAGGGGAGCTAACTATGGCTACACCTTC
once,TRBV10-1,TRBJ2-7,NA,CASSELANSYEQYF,TGCGCCAGCAGTGAGCTGGCTAACTCCTACGAGCAGTACTTC
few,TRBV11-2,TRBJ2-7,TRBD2,CASSSNSGRAPEQYF,TGTGCCAGCAGCTCCAATAGCGGGAGGGCTCCCGAGCAGTACTTC
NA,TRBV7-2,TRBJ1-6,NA,CASSSPAGPGSPLHF,TGTGCCAGCAGCTCCCCCGCAGGGCCAGGGTCACCCCTCCACTTT
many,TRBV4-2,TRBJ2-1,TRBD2,CASRLTGTRGNNEQFF,TGTGCCAGCAGGCTTACCGGGACTAGAGGGAACAATGAGCAGTTCTTC
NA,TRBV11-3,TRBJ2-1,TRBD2,CASSKRGLAGVQSSYNEQFF,TGTGCCAGCAGCAAGAGGGGGCTAGCGGGGGTCCAGAGCTCCTACAATGAGCAGTTCTTC
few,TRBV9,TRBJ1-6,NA,CASSVARVANSPLHF,TGTGCCAGCAGCGTAGCGAGGGTGGCGAATTCACCCCTCCACTTT
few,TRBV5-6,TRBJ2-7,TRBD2,CASRRTSRSSYNEQYF,TGTGCCAGCAGGCGGACTAGCAGGAGCTCCTACAATGAGCAGTACTTC
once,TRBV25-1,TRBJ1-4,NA,CASSERRAGEKLFF,TGTGCCAGCAGTGAAAGGAGGGCCGGGGAAAAACTGTTTTTT
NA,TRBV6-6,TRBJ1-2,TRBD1,CASTLLGGGANGYTF,TGTGCCAGCACCTTACTCGGAGGGGGCGCTAATGGCTACACCTTC
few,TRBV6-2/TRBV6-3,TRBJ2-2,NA,CASSYSFTNTGELFF,TGTGCCAGCAGTTACTCGTTTACGAACACCGGGGAGCTGTTTTTT
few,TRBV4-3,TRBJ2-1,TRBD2,CASSQLPSGREGNEQFF,TGCGCCAGCAGCCAACTGCCTAGCGGGAGGGAAGGCAATGAGCAGTTCTTC
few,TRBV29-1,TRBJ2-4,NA,CSVFIGGGAGKNIQYF,TGCAGCGTTTTTATTGGGGGGGGGGCAGGCAAAAACATTCAGTACTTC
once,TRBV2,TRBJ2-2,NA,CASINMGGVRELFF,TGTGCCAGCATCAACATGGGGGGTGTGAGGGAGCTGTTTTTT
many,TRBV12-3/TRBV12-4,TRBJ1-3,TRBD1,CASSRRGDGNTIYF,TGTGCCAGCAGCCGCAGGGGGGACGGAAACACCATATATTTT
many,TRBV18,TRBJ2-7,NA,CASSQPGLNYEQYF,TGTGCCAGCTCACAACCGGGACTGAACTACGAGCAGTACTTC
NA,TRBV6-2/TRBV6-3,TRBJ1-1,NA,CASSDLWEANTEAFF,TGTGCCAGCAGTGACCTCTGGGAAGCGAACACTGAAGCTTTCTTT
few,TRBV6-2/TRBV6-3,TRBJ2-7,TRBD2,CASGLERGWVYEQYF,TGTGCCAGCGGACTCGAGCGGGGTTGGGTCTACGAGCAGTACTTC
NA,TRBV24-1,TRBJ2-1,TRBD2,CATSVPGTSGSYNEQFF,TGTGCCACCAGTGTCCCCGGGACTAGCGGCTCCTACAATGAGCAGTTCTTC
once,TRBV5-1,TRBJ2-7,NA,CASNDEGRNSYEQYF,TGCGCCAGCAACGACGAGGGACGGAACTCCTACGAGCAGTACTTC
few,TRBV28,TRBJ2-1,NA,CASKTGPPSYNEQFF,TGTGCCAGCAAAACCGGGCCTCCCAGCTACAATGAGCAGTTCTTC
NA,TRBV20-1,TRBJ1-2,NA,CGARTGKRDYDHGYTF,TGCGGTGCTAGAACTGGAAAGCGGGATTACGACCATGGCTACACCTTC
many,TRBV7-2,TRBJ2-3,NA,CASSLDTARTDTQYF,TGTGCCAGCAGCTTAGACACCGCGAGGACAGATACGCAGTATTTT
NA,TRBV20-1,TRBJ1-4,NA,CSARSQGPGEKLFF,TGCAGTGCTAGGAGCCAGGGACCGGGCGAAAAACTGTTTTTT
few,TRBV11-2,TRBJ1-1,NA,CASSAEQSNTEAFF,TGTGCCAGCAGCGCCGAACAGAGTAACACTGAAGCTTTCTTT
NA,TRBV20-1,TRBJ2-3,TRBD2,CSASDLGGVRTDTQYF,TGCAGTGCTAGTGACCTTGGGGGGGTTCGCACAGATACGCAGTATTTT
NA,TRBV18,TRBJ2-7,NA,CASSQVGSGAYEQYF,TGTGCCAGCTCACAGGTCGGTAGCGGAGCCTACGAGCAGTACTTC
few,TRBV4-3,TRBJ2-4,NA,CASSPLWRGEKNIQYF,TGCGCCAGCAGCCCCTTATGGAGGGGCGAAAAAAACATTCAGTACTTC
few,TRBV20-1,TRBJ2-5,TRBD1,CSARETGTAVQETQYF,TGCAGTGCTAGAGAGACCGGGACAGCGGTCCAAGAGACCCAGTACTTC
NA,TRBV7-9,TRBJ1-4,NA,CASSVQGESGKLFF,TGTGCCAGCAGCGTTCAGGGCGAATCGGGCAAACTGTTTTTT
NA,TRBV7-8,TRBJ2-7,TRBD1,CASSPGTGLGEQYF,TGTGCCAGCAGCCCCGGGACAGGGTTGGGTGAGCAGTACTTC
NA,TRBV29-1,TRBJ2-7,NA,CSVGGRGQGKDEQYF,TGCAGCGTTGGTGGACGTGGGCAGGGGAAGGACGAGCAGTACTTC
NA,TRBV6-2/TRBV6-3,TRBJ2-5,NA,CASSVTVVGETQYF,TGTGCCAGCAGTGTTACTGTCGTTGGAGAGACCCAGTACTTC
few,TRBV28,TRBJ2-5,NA,CASSPRGTGLRYQETQYF,TGTGCCAGCAGTCCCCGGGGCACGGGTTTACGGTACCAAGAGACCCAGTACTTC
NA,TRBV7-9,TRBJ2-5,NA,CASSADRSRETQYF,TGTGCCAGCAGCGCTGACAGATCTAGGGAGACCCAGTACTTC
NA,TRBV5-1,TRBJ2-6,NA,CASSLAGGTSGANVPTF,TGCGCCAGCAGCTTGGCCGGAGGAACCTCTGGGGCCAACGTCCCGACTTTC
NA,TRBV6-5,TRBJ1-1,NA,CASSQPTAAPFF,TGTGCCAGCAGTCAACCTACTGCGGCTCCTTTCTTT
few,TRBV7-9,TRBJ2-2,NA,CASREGTNTGELFF,TGTGCCAGCAGAGAAGGGACGAACACCGGGGAGCTGTTTTTT
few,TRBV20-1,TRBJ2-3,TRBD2,CSAFISVAGLSTDTQYF,TGCAGTGCTTTCATCTCCGTAGCGGGGCTTAGCACAGATACGCAGTATTTT
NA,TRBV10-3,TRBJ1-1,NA,CATGRDQRNTEAFF,TGTGCCACCGGGAGGGACCAGAGGAACACTGAAGCTTTCTTT
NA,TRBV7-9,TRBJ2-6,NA,CASSLTLGKGPHSGANVLTF,TGTGCCAGCAGCTTAACATTGGGAAAGGGGCCCCACTCTGGGGCCAACGTCCTGACTTTC
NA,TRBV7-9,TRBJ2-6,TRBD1,CASSLEGAGTNVLTF,TGTGCCAGCAGCCTAGAGGGGGCTGGGACCAACGTCCTGACTTTC
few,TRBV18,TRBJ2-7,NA,CASSPRTVYEQYF,TGTGCCAGCTCACCACGGACGGTCTACGAGCAGTACTTC
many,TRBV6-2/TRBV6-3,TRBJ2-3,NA,CASTDWGGMTQYF,TGTGCCAGCACCGACTGGGGCGGGATGACGCAGTATTTT
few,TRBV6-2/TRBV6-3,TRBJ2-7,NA,CASSYRLLSIYEQYF,TGTGCCAGCAGTTACCGTTTGCTTTCTATCTACGAGCAGTACTTC
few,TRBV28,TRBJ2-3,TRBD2,CASSPAGAGGRDTQYF,TGTGCCAGCAGTCCCGCCGGAGCGGGGGGAAGAGATACGCAGTATTTT
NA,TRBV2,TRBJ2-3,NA,CASSRGLFTDTQYF,TGTGCCAGCAGTAGAGGACTATTCACAGATACGCAGTATTTT
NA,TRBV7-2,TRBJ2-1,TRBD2,CASSLGGSGMNGQFF,TGTGCCAGCAGCTTGGGAGGGTCAGGGATGAATGGGCAGTTCTTC
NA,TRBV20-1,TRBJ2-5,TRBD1,CSAQGQNKETQYF,TGCAGTGCCCAGGGACAGAATAAAGAGACCCAGTACTTC
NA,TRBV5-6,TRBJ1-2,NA,CASGKRRQVFSYGYTF,TGTGCCAGCGGGAAAAGAAGACAGGTCTTTAGCTATGGCTACACCTTC
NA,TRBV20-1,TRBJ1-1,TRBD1,CSAPGAGGFNTEAFF,TGCAGTGCCCCGGGGGCAGGGGGCTTTAACACTGAAGCTTTCTTT
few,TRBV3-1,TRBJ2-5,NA,CASSQGTSETQYF,TGTGCCAGCAGCCAAGGGACGTCTGAGACCCAGTACTTC
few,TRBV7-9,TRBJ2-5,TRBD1,CASTTGGVLQETQYF,TGTGCCAGCACCACAGGGGGCGTCCTTCAAGAGACCCAGTACTTC
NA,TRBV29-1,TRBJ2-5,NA,CSVGGVGETQYF,TGCAGCGTTGGAGGGGTCGGGGAGACCCAGTACTTC
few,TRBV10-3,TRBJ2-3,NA,CAISEKGGRTDTQYF,TGTGCCATCAGTGAGAAGGGGGGGCGCACAGATACGCAGTATTTT
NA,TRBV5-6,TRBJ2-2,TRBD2,CASSREVNTGELFF,TGTGCCAGCAGCCGGGAGGTGAACACCGGGGAGCTGTTTTTT
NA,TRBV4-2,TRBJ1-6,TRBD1,CASSPDRAQDLNSPLHF,TGTGCCAGCAGCCCGGACAGGGCGCAAGACCTTAATTCACCCCTCCACTTT
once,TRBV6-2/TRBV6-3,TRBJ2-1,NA,CASTARGGQFF,TGTGCCAGCACCGCCCGTGGGGGGCAGTTCTTC
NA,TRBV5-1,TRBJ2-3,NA,CASSSLRGRGGDTQYF,TGCGCCAGCAGCTCCCTTAGGGGGAGGGGTGGCGATACGCAGTATTTT
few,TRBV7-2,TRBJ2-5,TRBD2,CASTSGGGETQYF,TGTGCCAGCACCTCGGGGGGTGGGGAGACCCAGTACTTC